The clone carrying this T cell receptor (beta chain) was found a few times. Its antigen is not identified. Germline V CDR1 and CDR2: MGHDK, SYGVNS. V lost 5 bases, J lost 7 bases, and 15 bases stayed unmatched. The CDR3 loop spans 17 amino acids. The source of the sample is a study of T-cell memory formation after mild COVID-19. Findings of the study overall: What remained unconfirmed was the SARS-CoV-2 specificity of second-wave clones peaking on day 37. Largely, contracting CD4+ clones fell within CM and EM, and contracting CD8+ clones within EMRA. Pre-infection memory already had some responding clones, implying cross-reactive memory joined.

TCRdb re-called the 5' RACE reads with MiXCR, one entry per CDR3 protein. Here the sample spans approximately 260,000 distinct CDR3 sequences, around 15% being singletons. This chain uses TRBV25-1 with TRBJ2-1, with 9 bases matching TRBD1. The source material was PBMCs or a T cell subset sorted from them (not recorded which). The sequence came from a man aged 18 to 35 who had mild COVID-19 (a few samples of this study predate the infection). Cell type and time point are not known. The CDR3 loop is CASSPRTGVPQLNEQFF. The DNA of the CDR3 is TGTGCCAGCAGTCCCCGGACAGGGGTCCCTCAGTTGAATGAGCAGTTCTTC.